The 28 T cell receptor beta chains below all came from one sample that was sequenced in a study of cytotoxic CD8 clonotypes in ibrutinib-treated CLL. Produced via immunoSEQ multiplex PCR; TCRdb's table is partial and in-frame only. The sample shows about 310,000 clones, about 77% of them seen only once. This specimen was PBMCs, taken before ibrutinib treatment. The receptors derive from a human donor with chronic lymphocytic leukemia.

This clone appeared a few times. The V gene is TRBV5-4, the J gene TRBJ2-5; maybe TRBD2 (5 bases). The V gene's germline CDR1 is SGHNT and CDR2 YYREEE (reference sequence). The CDR3 loop spans 13 amino acids. Trimming left V 4 bases short and J 5 bases short, with 12 bases between. Here the CDR3 reads CASSVRWEETQYF. As DNA, the CDR3 is TGTGCCAGCAGCGTACGATGGGAGGAGACCCAGTACTTC.

V gene TRBV28 combines with J gene TRBJ1-2; D possibly corresponds to TRBD1 (5 bases). Germline lookup yields CDR1 MDHEN and CDR2 SYDVKM. The ends were cut back, 7 bases at V and 2 bases at J, with 8 bases in the middle. The CDR3 consists of 12 residues. In DNA, the CDR3 is TGTGCCAGCACGGGGCCGAACTATGGCTACACCTTC. Its protein is CASTGPNYGYTF.

The chain joins TRBV9 to TRBJ1-2; tentative D call: TRBD1 (5 bases). Germline loops: CDR1 SGDLS, CDR2 YYNGEE. The V and J ends lost 4 bases and 6 bases respectively, with 13 bases between them. The CDR3 extends over 13 amino acids. CDR3 sequence: CASSPPSGDGYTF. As DNA, the CDR3 is TGTGCCAGCAGCCCGCCCTCGGGGGATGGCTACACCTTC.

The J gene is TRBJ2-1, the V gene TRBV29-1; D gene ambiguous. Germline lookup yields CDR1 SQVTM and CDR2 ANQGSEA. Trimming stripped 4 bases from V and 4 bases from J, with 8 bases between. CDR3 length: 12 amino acids. The chain's CDR3 is CSVVPNYNEQFF. CDR3 in DNA: TGCAGCGTTGTTCCGAATTACAATGAGCAGTTCTTC.

The chain links TRBV6-6 to TRBJ2-5, with TRBD2 identical over 7 bases. The CDR3 extends over 14 amino acids. The germline V gene has CDR1 MNHNY and CDR2 SVGAGI (reference sequence). V gave up 7 bases and J gave up 2 bases; unmatched junction bases: 7. The CDR3 DNA sequence: TGTGCCAGCATTGGGAGGGGTCGACAAGAGACCCAGTACTTC. This translates into CASIGRGRQETQYF.

The chain combines TRBV2 with TRBJ2-1; 8 bases are a match to TRBD2. Germline V lookup: CDR1 SNHLY, CDR2 FYNNEI. There are 12 residues in the CDR3. V lost 7 bases, J lost 6 bases, and 2 bases stayed unmatched. The CDR3 nucleotides read TGTGCCAGCACGGCGGGAGGCAATGAGCAGTTCTTC. Protein product: CASTAGGNEQFF.

The chain recombines TRBV30 with TRBJ2-3; D is perhaps TRBD1 or TRBD2 (5 bases each). The germline V and J ends were trimmed by 3 bases and 3 bases, with 13 bases remaining between them. The CDR3 is made up of 14 amino acids. Germline V gene data show CDR1 as GTSNPN and CDR2 as SVGIG (reference sequence). CDR3 in amino acids: CAWSRDPGTDTQYF. As DNA, the CDR3 is TGTGCCTGGAGCCGGGACCCCGGGACAGATACGCAGTATTTT.

The V call is TRBV4-3, the J call TRBJ1-1; a possible D gene is TRBD1 (5 bases). Trimming left V 0 bases short and J 11 bases short, with 13 bases between. Germline V gene data show CDR1 as LGHNA and CDR2 as YSLEER. The CDR3 spans 13 residues. CDR3 DNA sequence: TGCGCCAGCAGCCAAGACCGGGCGACAGCGGCTTTCTTT. Protein sequence: CASSQDRATAAFF.

V is TRBV5-1 and J is TRBJ2-7; D is uncertain. This CDR3 contains 14 residues. Germline V gene lookup returns CDR1 SGHRS and CDR2 YFSETQ. Trimming cost V 2 bases and J 1 base, with 10 bases left between them. The CDR3 loop reads CASSLSWGSYEQYF. The CDR3 nucleotides read TGCGCCAGCAGCTTATCATGGGGATCCTACGAGCAGTACTTC.

The table lists this clone with a count of one. The chain joins TRBV10-1 to TRBJ2-1; the D gene is possibly TRBD2 (5 bases). Germline V gene data show CDR1 as WNHNN and CDR2 as SYGVQD (reference sequence). The V end lost 5 bases, the J end lost 5 bases, and 13 bases lay between the germline ends. CDR3 length equals 14 residues. CDR3 amino acids: CASSPDSEDNEQFF. CDR3 in DNA: TGCGCCAGCAGTCCTGATAGCGAGGACAATGAGCAGTTCTTC.

The chain is built from TRBV13 and TRBJ2-3; weak D call: TRBD2 (6 bases). The CDR3 length is 14 residues. The ends were cut back, 1 base at V and 11 bases at J, with 16 bases in the middle. Looked up from germline, CDR1 is PRHDT and CDR2 is FYEKMQ (reference sequence). CDR3 in DNA: TGTGCCAGCAGCTTAGACAGGAATCCGGAGGGGCAGTATTTT. This encodes CASSLDRNPEGQYF.

The CDR3: CASSTNYQETQYF. As DNA, the CDR3 is TGTGCCAGCAGCACAAACTACCAAGAGACCCAGTACTTC. The chain joins TRBV14 to TRBJ2-5; D is uncertain. There are 13 residues in the CDR3. Trimming took off 5 bases at V and 0 bases at J, with 7 bases between the two ends. The germline CDR1 and CDR2 sequences are SGHDN and FVKESK. The full variable domain, completed using reference TRBV14 and TRBJ2-5, is EAGVTQFPSHSVIEKGQTVTLRCDPISGHDNLYWYRRVMGKEIKFLLHFVKESKQDESGMPNNRFLAERTGGTYSTLKVQPAELEDSGVYFCASSTNYQETQYFGPGTRLLVL.

This rearrangement joins TRBV25-1 to TRBJ2-1; 10 nucleotides line up with TRBD1. The CDR3 extends over 16 amino acids. Germline CDR1 is MGHDK and CDR2 is SYGVNS. J lost 3 bases, V lost 3 bases, and 5 bases had no gene match. CDR3 protein: CASSEPRTGGYNEQFF. For the CDR3, the DNA is TGTGCCAGCAGTGAGCCCCGGACAGGGGGCTACAATGAGCAGTTCTTC.

The rearrangement joins TRBV9 to TRBJ2-5, with TRBD2 identical over 8 bases. Looked up from germline, CDR1 is SGDLS and CDR2 is YYNGEE. The CDR3 consists of 14 residues. With V trimmed by 4 bases and J by 5 bases, 7 bases remained unmatched. The DNA for the CDR3 is TGTGCCAGCAGCCCCCGGACTAGCCCGGAGACCCAGTACTTC. Translating gives CASSPRTSPETQYF.

This sequence joins TRBV7-9 and TRBJ1-2; D is possibly TRBD1 (5 bases). V dropped 3 bases and J dropped 7 bases, with 18 bases sitting between them. The CDR3 is 15 amino acids. Germline lookup yields CDR1 SEHNR and CDR2 FQNEAQ (reference sequence). CDR3 in amino acids: CASSFVQGVGSGYTF. The CDR3 coding sequence is TGTGCCAGCAGCTTTGTTCAGGGAGTAGGTAGTGGCTACACCTTC. Based on the CDR3 plus reference TRBV7-9 and TRBJ1-2, the full variable domain is DTGVSQNPRHKITKRGQNVTFRCDPISEHNRLYWYRQTLGQGPEFLTYFQNEAQLEKSRLLSDRFSAERPKGSFSTLEIQRTEQGDSAMYLCASSFVQGVGSGYTFGSGTRLTVV.

This clone was recorded only once. The chain joins TRBV4-2 to TRBJ1-2; TRBD1 aligns across 7 bases. The trim removed 5 bases at V and 8 bases at J, leaving 11 bases unmatched. The CDR3 runs 14 residues. Germline CDR1 reads LGHNA; CDR2 reads YNFKEQ. In DNA, the CDR3 is TGTGCCAGCAGCGTAGACAGGGCCCTTTCGGGCTACACCTTC. Amino acid sequence: CASSVDRALSGYTF.

The rearrangement uses TRBV10-3 and TRBJ2-7; D is perhaps TRBD2 (6 bases). Between the trimmed V and J ends, which lost 4 bases and 5 bases, there was a span of 12 bases. The CDR3 spans 13 residues. CDR1 is ENHRY, CDR2 SYGVKD, per germline. This CDR3 reads CAISGGGGNEQYF. The CDR3 nucleotides read TGTGCCATCAGTGGGGGAGGAGGAAACGAGCAGTACTTC.

V gene TRBV6-5 combines with J gene TRBJ2-7; 8 nucleotides line up with TRBD1. The CDR3 runs to 13 residues. V was pared by 4 bases and J by 5 bases, with 4 bases of the junction left unmatched. Germline V gene data show CDR1 as MNHEY and CDR2 as SVGAGI. The CDR3 DNA reads as TGTGCCAGCAGTTGGACAGGGAGACACGAGCAGTACTTC. Translation gives CASSWTGRHEQYF.

Only a few counts were recorded for this clone. The chain uses TRBV18 and TRBJ2-7; 10 bases agree with TRBD2. The V gene's germline CDR1 is KGHSH and CDR2 LQKENI. The CDR3 covers 14 residues. Unmatched junction bases numbered 4, after V lost 6 bases and J lost 2 bases. The CDR3 sequence is CASSSGLAPYEQYF. The CDR3 DNA is TGTGCCAGCTCTTCGGGACTAGCGCCCTACGAGCAGTACTTC.

The chain links TRBV11-3 to TRBJ2-5; 12 nucleotides agree with TRBD2. V lost 4 bases to trimming and J lost 5 bases; unmatched junction nucleotides: 8. Germline loops: CDR1 SGHNT, CDR2 YENEEA. This CDR3 has 16 amino acids. This CDR3 reads CASSSRLAGGSETQYF. The CDR3 DNA is TGTGCCAGCAGCTCTCGGCTAGCGGGAGGGAGCGAGACCCAGTACTTC.

The CDR3 DNA reads TGCGCCAGCAGCCAAGATTTTGGCTGGACAGGGGGAGAGACCCAGTACTTC. It is translated as CASSQDFGWTGGETQYF. V is TRBV4-3 and J is TRBJ2-5, with 10 bases that match TRBD1. V gave up 0 bases and J gave up 4 bases; unmatched junction bases: 8. CDR1 is LGHNA, CDR2 YSLEER, per germline. The CDR3 spans 17 residues.

This clone was detected once. V gene TRBV27 combines with J gene TRBJ2-7; a weak D match, TRBD2 (5 bases). The ends were cut back, 6 bases at V and 2 bases at J, with 11 bases in the middle. CDR1 is MNHEY and CDR2 is SMNVEV in the germline V gene (reference sequence). CDR3 size: 13 residues. Here the CDR3 reads CASSKTKTYEQYF. The CDR3 region has the DNA TGTGCCAGCAGCAAGACTAAGACCTACGAGCAGTACTTC.

V gene TRBV25-1 combines with J gene TRBJ1-5; D is unresolved. In germline, CDR1 is MGHDK, CDR2 SYGVNS. This CDR3 spans 14 amino acids. The V end was cut by 1 base, the J end by 5 bases, with 9 bases between. The CDR3 nucleotides read TGTGCCAGCAGTGAATTGGCCGAAGATCAGCCCCAGCATTTT. Translating it yields CASSELAEDQPQHF.

The chain joins TRBV30 to TRBJ1-1; 10 bases map to TRBD1. CDR1 is GTSNPN and CDR2 is SVGIG in the germline V gene (reference sequence). Trimming removed 5 bases from V and 10 bases from J; junction bases left unmatched: 7. CDR3 length equals 12 residues. This CDR3 reads CAWETGGEGAFF. CDR3 bases: TGTGCCTGGGAGACAGGGGGCGAAGGAGCTTTCTTT.

The chain recombines TRBV7-2 with TRBJ2-7, with 9 positions matching TRBD2. Germline V gives CDR1 SGHTA, CDR2 FQGNSA. The V and J ends lost 5 bases and 3 bases, in that order; junction bases with no gene match: 8. The CDR3 has 15 residues. CDR3 sequence (DNA): TGTGCCAGCAGCCCCAGCGGGAGGAGTTACTACGAGCAGTACTTC. Its translation: CASSPSGRSYYEQYF.

The V gene is TRBV7-3, the J gene TRBJ2-3; a weak D match, TRBD1 (6 bases). The CDR3 consists of 15 residues. Germline CDR1 is SGHTA and CDR2 is FQGTGA. The V and J ends lost 7 bases and 5 bases respectively, with 19 bases between them. Here the CDR3 reads CASKPDSFGIDTQYF. The CDR3 DNA follows: TGTGCCAGCAAACCGGACAGTTTCGGGATAGATACGCAGTATTTT.

The chain couples TRBV7-2 to TRBJ2-7; D is possibly TRBD1 or TRBD2 (5 bases each). Trimming left V 2 bases short and J 6 bases short, with 11 bases between. Germline V gene sequence: CDR1 SGHTA, CDR2 FQGNSA. The CDR3 has 13 residues. The CDR3 sequence: CASSLRSGPEQYF. The CDR3 DNA follows: TGTGCCAGCAGCTTACGGTCGGGGCCCGAGCAGTACTTC. The variable domain in full, completed from reference TRBV7-2 and TRBJ2-7, reads GAGVSQSPSNKVTEKGKDVELRCDPISGHTALYWYRQSLGQGLEFLIYFQGNSAPDKSGLPSDRFSAERTGGSVSTLTIQRTQQEDSAVYLCASSLRSGPEQYFGPGTRLTVT.

The chain couples TRBV6-5 to TRBJ2-3, with D possibly TRBD2 on 7 matching bases. V dropped 0 bases and J dropped 6 bases, with 16 bases sitting between them. The germline CDR1 and CDR2 sequences are MNHEY and SVGAGI. There are 16 residues in the CDR3. This CDR3 is CASSYSRGAPSDTQYF. For the CDR3, the DNA is TGTGCCAGCAGTTACTCACGGGGGGCGCCTTCGGATACGCAGTATTTT.